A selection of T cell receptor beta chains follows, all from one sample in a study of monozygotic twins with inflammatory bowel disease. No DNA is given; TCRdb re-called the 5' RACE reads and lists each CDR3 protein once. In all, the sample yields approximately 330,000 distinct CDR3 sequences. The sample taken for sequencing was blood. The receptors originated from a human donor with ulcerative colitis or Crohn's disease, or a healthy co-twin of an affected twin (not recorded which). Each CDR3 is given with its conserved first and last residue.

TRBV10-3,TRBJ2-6,CAIMSGTSSGANVLTF
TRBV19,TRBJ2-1,CASSIERRQFF
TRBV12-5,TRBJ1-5,CASGLAGDSSNQPQHF
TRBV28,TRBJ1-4,CASSLTRTTNEKLFF
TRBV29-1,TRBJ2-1,CSVTSGSGSNEQFF
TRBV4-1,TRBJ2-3,CASSRGTGTSAHTQYF
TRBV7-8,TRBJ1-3,CASSSGRLENTIYF
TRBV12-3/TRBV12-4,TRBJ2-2,CASRTSQGIGELFF
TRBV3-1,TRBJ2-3,CASSQWSPGLTDTQYF
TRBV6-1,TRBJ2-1,CASKRTSGGNEQFF
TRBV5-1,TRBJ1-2,CASSLEGQLTVGYTF
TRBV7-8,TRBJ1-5,CASSLHWDAQSQPQHF
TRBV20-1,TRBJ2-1,CSAAQSSYNEQFF
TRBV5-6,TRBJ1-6,CASSSYSAENSPLHF
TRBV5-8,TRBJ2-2,CATPHVRELYTGELFF
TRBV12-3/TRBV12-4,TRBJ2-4,CASRSSSAKNIQYF
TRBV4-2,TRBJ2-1,CASSSTGLTYNEQFF
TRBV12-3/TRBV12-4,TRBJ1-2,CASRWQGEGGYTF
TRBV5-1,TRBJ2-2,CASIPGGGTANTGELFF
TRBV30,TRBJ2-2,CATSRDRVAGELFF
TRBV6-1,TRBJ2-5,CASSAIQGPQETQYF
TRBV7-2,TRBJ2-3,CASSIILQTDTQYF
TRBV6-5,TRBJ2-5,CASSSRTSATVQETQYF
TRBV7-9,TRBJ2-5,CASSPWTGHQETQYF
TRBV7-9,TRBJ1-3,CASSSRPISGNTIYF